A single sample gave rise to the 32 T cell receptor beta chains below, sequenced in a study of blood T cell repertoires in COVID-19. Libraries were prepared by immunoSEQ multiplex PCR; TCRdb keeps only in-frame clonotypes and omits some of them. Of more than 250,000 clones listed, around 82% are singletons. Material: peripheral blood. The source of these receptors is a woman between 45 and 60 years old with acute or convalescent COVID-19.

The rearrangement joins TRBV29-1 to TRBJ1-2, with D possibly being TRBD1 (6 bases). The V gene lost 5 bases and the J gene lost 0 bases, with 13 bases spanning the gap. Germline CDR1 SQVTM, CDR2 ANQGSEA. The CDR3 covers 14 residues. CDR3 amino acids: CSVPQTGSNYGYTF. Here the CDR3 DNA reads TGCAGCGTTCCCCAGACAGGATCTAACTATGGCTACACCTTC.

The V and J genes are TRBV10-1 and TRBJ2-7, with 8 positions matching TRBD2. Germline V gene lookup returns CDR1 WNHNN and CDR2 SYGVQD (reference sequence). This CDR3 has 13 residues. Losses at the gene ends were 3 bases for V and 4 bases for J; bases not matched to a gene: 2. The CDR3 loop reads CASSESGGYEQYV. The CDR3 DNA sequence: TGCGCCAGCAGTGAAAGCGGGGGATACGAGCAGTACGTC.

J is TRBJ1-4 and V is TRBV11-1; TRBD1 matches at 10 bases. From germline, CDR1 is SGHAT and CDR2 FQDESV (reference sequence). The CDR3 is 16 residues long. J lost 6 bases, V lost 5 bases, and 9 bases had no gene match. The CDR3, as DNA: TGTGCCAGCAGCCGACAACAAGGACAGGGGGATGAAAAACTGTTTTTT. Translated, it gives CASSRQQGQGDEKLFF. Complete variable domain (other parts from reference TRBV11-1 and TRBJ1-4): EAEVAQSPRYKITEKSQAVAFWCDPISGHATLYWYRQILGQGPELLVQFQDESVVDDSQLPKDRFSAERLKGVDSTLKIQPAELGDSAMYLCASSRQQGQGDEKLFFGSGTQLSVL.

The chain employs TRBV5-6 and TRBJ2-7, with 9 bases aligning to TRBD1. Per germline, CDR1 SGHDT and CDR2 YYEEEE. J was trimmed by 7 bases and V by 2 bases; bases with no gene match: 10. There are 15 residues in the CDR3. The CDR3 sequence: CASSLGTGLGGEQYF. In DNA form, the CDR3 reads TGTGCCAGCAGCTTAGGGACAGGGCTGGGGGGAGAGCAGTACTTC.

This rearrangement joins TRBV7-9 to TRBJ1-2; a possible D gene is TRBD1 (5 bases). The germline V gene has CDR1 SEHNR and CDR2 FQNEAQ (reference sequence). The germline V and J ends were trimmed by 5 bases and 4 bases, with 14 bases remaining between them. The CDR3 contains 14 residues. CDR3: CASSPGLPAYGYTF. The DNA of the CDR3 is TGTGCCAGCAGCCCGGGACTGCCCGCCTATGGCTACACCTTC.

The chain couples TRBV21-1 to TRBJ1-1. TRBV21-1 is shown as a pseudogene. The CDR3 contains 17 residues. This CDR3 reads CASSKCVVRGRNTEAFF. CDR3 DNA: TGTGCCAGCAGCAAATGTGTAGTCAGAGGGAGAAACACTGAAGCTTTCTTT.

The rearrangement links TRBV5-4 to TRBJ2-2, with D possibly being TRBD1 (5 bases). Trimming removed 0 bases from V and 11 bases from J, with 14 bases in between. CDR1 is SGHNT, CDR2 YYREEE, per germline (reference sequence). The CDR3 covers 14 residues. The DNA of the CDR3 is TGTGCCAGCAGCTTGGCCTTTCAGGGAAGTGAGCTGTTTTTT. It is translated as CASSLAFQGSELFF. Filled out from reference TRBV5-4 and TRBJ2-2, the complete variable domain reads ETGVTQSPTHLIKTRGQQVTLRCSSQSGHNTVSWYQQALGQGPQFIFQYYREEENGRGNFPPRFSGLQFPNYSSELNVNALELDDSALYLCASSLAFQGSELFFGEGSRLTVL.

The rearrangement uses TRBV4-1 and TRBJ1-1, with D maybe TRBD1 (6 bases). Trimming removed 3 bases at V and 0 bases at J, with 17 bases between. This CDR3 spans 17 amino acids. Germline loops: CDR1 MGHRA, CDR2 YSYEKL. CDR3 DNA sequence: TGCGCCAGCAGCCAGATAGGGGGGGGCCGCATGAACACTGAAGCTTTCTTT. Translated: CASSQIGGGRMNTEAFF.

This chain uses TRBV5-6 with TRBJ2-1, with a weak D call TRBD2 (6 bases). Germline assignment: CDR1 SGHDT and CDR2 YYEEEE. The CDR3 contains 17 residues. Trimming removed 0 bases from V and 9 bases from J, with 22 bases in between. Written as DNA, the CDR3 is TGTGCCAGCAGCTTGGCCGTGAAGGGGAATGGCGGGATTGAGCAGTTCTTC. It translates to CASSLAVKGNGGIEQFF.

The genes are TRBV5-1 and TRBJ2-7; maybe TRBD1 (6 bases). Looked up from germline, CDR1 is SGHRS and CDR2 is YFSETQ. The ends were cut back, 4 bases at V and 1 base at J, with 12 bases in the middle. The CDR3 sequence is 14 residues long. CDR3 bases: TGCGCCAGCAGCCCCCTACAGGGATCCTACGAGCAGTACTTC. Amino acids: CASSPLQGSYEQYF.

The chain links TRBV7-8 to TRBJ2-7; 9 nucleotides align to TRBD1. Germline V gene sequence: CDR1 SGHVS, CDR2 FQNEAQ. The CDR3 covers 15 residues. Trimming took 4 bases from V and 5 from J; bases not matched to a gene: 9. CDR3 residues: CASSSWRTGDDEQYF. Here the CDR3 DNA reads TGTGCCAGCAGCTCATGGAGGACAGGGGATGACGAGCAGTACTTC.

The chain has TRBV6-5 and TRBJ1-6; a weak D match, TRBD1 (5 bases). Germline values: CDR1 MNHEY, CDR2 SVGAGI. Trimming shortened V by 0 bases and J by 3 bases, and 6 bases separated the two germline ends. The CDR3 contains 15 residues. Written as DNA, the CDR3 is TGTGCCAGCAGTTACTCGCAGGGCTATAATTCACCCCTCCACTTT. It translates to CASSYSQGYNSPLHF.

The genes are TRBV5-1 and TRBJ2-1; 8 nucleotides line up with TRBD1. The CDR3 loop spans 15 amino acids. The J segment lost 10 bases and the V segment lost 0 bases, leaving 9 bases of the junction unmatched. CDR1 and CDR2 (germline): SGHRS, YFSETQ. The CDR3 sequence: CASSLGFTGGWEQFF. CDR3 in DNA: TGCGCCAGCAGCTTGGGTTTCACAGGGGGTTGGGAGCAGTTCTTC. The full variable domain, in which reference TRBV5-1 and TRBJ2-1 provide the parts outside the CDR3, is KAGVTQTPRYLIKTRGQQVTLSCSPISGHRSVSWYQQTPGQGLQFLFEYFSETQRNKGNFPGRFSGRQFSNSRSEMNVSTLELGDSALYLCASSLGFTGGWEQFFGPGTRLTVL.

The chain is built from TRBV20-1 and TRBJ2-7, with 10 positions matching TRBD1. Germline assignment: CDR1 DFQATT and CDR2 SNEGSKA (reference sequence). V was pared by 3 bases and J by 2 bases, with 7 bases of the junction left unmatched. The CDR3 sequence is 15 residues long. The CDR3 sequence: CSASSGGTGAYEQYF. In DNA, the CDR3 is TGCAGTGCTAGTTCCGGGGGGACAGGGGCCTACGAGCAGTACTTC.

This CDR3 reads CASSGVGAVAGELFF. CDR3 bases: TGTGCCAGCAGTGGGGTGGGGGCCGTCGCCGGGGAGCTGTTTTTT. The chain couples TRBV25-1 to TRBJ2-2, with D maybe TRBD1 (6 bases). CDR1 and CDR2 from the germline V gene are MGHDK and SYGVNS. V was clipped by 4 bases and J by 6 bases, with 15 bases between them. The CDR3 loop spans 15 amino acids.

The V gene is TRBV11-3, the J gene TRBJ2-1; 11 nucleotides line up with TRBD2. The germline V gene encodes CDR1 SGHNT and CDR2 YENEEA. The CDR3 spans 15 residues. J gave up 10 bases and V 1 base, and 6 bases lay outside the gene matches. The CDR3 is CASSLGASGGREQFF. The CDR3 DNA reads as TGTGCCAGCAGCTTAGGGGCTAGCGGGGGGAGGGAGCAGTTCTTC. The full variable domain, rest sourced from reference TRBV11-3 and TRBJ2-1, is EAGVVQSPRYKIIEKKQPVAFWCNPISGHNTLYWYLQNLGQGPELLIRYENEEAVDDSQLPKDRFSAERLKGVDSTLKIQPAELGDSAVYLCASSLGASGGREQFFGPGTRLTVL.

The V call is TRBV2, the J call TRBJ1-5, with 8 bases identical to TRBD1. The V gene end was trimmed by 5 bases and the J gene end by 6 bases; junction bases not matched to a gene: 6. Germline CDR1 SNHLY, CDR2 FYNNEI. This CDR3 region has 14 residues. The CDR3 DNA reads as TGTGCCAGCAGTACTCAGGGGGCCGGTCAGCCCCAGCATTTT. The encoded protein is CASSTQGAGQPQHF.

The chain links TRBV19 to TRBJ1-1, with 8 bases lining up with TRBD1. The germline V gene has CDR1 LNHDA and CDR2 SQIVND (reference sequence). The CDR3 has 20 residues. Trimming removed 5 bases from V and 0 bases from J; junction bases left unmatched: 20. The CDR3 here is CASSFNLLGQGGRMNTEAFF. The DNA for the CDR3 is TGTGCCAGTAGTTTCAACCTACTAGGACAGGGAGGCCGTATGAACACTGAAGCTTTCTTT.

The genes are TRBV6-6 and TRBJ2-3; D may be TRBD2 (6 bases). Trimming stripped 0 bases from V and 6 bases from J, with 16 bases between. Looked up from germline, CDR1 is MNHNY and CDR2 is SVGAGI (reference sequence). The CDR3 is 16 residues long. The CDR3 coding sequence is TGTGCCAGCAGTTACTCCGAGGGCCCCGGGGGTGATACGCAGTATTTT. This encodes CASSYSEGPGGDTQYF.

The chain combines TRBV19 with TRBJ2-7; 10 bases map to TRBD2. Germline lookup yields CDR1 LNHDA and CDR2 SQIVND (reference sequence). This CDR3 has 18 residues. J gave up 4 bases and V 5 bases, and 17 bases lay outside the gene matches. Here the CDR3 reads CASSPRRGIAGGAYEQYF. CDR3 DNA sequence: TGTGCCAGTAGTCCCCGGCGAGGGATAGCGGGAGGTGCTTACGAGCAGTACTTC.

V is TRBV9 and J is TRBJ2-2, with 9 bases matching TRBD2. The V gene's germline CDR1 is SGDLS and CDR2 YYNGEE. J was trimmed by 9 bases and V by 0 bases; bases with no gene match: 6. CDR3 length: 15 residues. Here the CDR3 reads CASSVEGASGRELFF. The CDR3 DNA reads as TGTGCCAGCAGCGTAGAAGGGGCTAGCGGGAGGGAGCTGTTTTTT.

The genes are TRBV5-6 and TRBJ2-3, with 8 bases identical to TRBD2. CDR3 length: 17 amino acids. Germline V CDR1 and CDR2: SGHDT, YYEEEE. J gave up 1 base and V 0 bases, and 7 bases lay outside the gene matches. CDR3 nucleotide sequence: TGTGCCAGCAGCTTGGGAAGCGGGAGTTTCGGCACAGATACGCAGTATTTT. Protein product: CASSLGSGSFGTDTQYF.

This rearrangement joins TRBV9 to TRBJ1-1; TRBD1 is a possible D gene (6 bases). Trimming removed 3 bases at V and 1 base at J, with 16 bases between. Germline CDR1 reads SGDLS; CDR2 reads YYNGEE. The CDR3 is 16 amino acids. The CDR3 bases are TGTGCCAGCAGCGGGGAGGGGGACCCGAGGAACACTGAAGCTTTCTTT. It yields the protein CASSGEGDPRNTEAFF.

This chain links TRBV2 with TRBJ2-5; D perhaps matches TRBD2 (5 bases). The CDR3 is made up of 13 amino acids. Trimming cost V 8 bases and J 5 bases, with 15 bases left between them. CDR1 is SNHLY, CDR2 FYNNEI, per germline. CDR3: CASGSPAGETQYF. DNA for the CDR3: TGTGCCAGCGGGAGCCCGGCGGGCGAGACCCAGTACTTC.

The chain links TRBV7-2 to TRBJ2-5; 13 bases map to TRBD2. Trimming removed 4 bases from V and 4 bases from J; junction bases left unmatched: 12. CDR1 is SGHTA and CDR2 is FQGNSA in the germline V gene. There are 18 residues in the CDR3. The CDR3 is CASSSEPGLAGPRETQYF. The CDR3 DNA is TGTGCCAGCAGCTCAGAACCGGGACTAGCGGGACCGAGAGAGACCCAGTACTTC.

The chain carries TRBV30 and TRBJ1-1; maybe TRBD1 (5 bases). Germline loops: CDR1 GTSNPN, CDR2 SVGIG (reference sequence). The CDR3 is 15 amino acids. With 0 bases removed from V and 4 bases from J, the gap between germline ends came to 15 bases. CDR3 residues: CAWSVLLEGLTEAFF. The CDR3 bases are TGTGCCTGGAGTGTACTGCTCGAGGGACTCACTGAAGCTTTCTTT.

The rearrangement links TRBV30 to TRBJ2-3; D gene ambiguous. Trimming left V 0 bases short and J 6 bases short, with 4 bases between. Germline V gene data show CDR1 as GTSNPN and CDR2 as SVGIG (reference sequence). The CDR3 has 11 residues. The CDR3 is CAWSVPDTQYF. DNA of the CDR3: TGTGCCTGGAGTGTCCCGGATACGCAGTATTTT. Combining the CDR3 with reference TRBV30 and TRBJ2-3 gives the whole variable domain SQTIHQWPATLVQPVGSPLSLECTVEGTSNPNLYWYRQAAGRGLQLLFYSVGIGQISSEVPQNLSASRPQDRQFILSSKKLLLSDSGFYLCAWSVPDTQYFGPGTRLTVL.

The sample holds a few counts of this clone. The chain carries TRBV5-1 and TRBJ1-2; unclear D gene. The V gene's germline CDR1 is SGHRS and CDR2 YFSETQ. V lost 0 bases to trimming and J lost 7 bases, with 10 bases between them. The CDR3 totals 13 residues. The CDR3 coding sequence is TGCGCCAGCAGCTTGGGGGCTGAGGGTGGCTACACCTTC. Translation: CASSLGAEGGYTF.

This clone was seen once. CDR3 loop: CASSGGLAGAVQYF. The CDR3 bases are TGTGCCAGCAGCGGGGGACTAGCGGGAGCGGTACAATACTTC. The rearrangement uses TRBV5-5 and TRBJ2-4, with TRBD2 matching 14 bases. V shed 4 bases and J 16 bases; nucleotides not matched to a gene: 10. This CDR3 region has 14 residues. CDR1 and CDR2 from the germline V gene are SGHKS and YYEKEE (reference sequence).

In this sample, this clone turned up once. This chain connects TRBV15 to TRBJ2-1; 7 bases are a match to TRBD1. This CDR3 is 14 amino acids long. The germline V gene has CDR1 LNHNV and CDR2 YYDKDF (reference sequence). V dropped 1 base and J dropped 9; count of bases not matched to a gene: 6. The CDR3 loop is CATSRVTGAGEQFF. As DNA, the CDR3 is TGTGCCACCAGCAGAGTAACAGGGGCCGGTGAGCAGTTCTTC.

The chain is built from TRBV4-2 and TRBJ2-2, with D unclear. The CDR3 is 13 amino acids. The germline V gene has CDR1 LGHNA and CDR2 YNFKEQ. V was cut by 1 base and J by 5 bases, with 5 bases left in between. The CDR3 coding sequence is TGTGCCAGCAGCCAAGGAGAAACCGGGGAGCTGTTTTTT. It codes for CASSQGETGELFF.

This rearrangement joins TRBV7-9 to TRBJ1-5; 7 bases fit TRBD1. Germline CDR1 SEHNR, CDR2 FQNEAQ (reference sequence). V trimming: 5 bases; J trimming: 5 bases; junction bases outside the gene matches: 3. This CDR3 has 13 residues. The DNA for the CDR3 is TGTGCCAGCAGCGGTCAGGGGGATCAGCCCCAGCATTTT. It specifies CASSGQGDQPQHF.